This is a list of T cell receptor beta chains from one sample in a study of blood T cell repertoires in COVID-19. Libraries were prepared by immunoSEQ multiplex PCR; TCRdb keeps only in-frame clonotypes and omits some of them. The data contain 130,000 or so clones, about 88% of them singletons. The sequencing input was peripheral blood. The receptor set was obtained from a human donor with COVID-19, enrolled during active disease. The donor label of this sample is uncertain. Both conserved end residues are part of each CDR3. The order of the fields is clone size, D gene, J gene, V gene, CDR3 DNA, CDR3 protein. The D gene is left open where the match is weak. For some rows the clone size is stated as once, few or many, or as a class when expanded; others skip it.

size: .; D: .; J: TRBJ2-3; V: TRBV11-2; DNA: TGTGCCAGCAGCTTAGATGGCGCGGGGATCACAGATACGCAGTATTTT; CDR3: CASSLDGAGITDTQYF
size: .; D: TRBD1; J: TRBJ1-2; V: TRBV3-1/TRBV3-2; DNA: TGTGCCAGCAGCCAAGGCTGGGACAGGGGCGGGGATGGCTACACCTTC; CDR3: CASSQGWDRGGDGYTF
size: .; D: .; J: TRBJ1-6; V: TRBV12-5; DNA: TGTGCTAGTGGTTTGGGGCGGGGAATTATTTCACCCCTCCACTTT; CDR3: CASGLGRGIISPLHF
size: few; D: TRBD1; J: TRBJ2-1; V: TRBV30; DNA: TGTGCCTCCCAGGGTGCAGGGGGCTGGACGTATGAGCAGTTCTTC; CDR3: CASQGAGGWTYEQFF
size: .; D: .; J: TRBJ2-2; V: TRBV27; DNA: TGTGCCAGCAGTTTGGGGGCGGGCACCGGGGAGCTGTTTTTT; CDR3: CASSLGAGTGELFF
size: .; D: .; J: TRBJ1-3; V: TRBV7-6; DNA: TGTGCCAGCAGCTTAGGAGGCGGGACTGGAAACACCATATATTTT; CDR3: CASSLGGGTGNTIYF
size: .; D: .; J: TRBJ2-2; V: TRBV29-1; DNA: TGCAGCGGGGGTATAACCGGGGAGCTGTTTTTT; CDR3: CSGGITGELFF
size: few; D: TRBD1; J: TRBJ1-1; V: TRBV19; DNA: TGTGCCAGTAGTAAGACAGGGGGCGCAACGAACACTGAAGCTTTCTTT; CDR3: CASSKTGGATNTEAFF
size: .; D: .; J: TRBJ2-3; V: TRBV29-1; DNA: TGCAGCGTTGAACCACAGTCGGATACGCAGTATTTT; CDR3: CSVEPQSDTQYF
size: .; D: .; J: TRBJ1-2; V: TRBV20-1; DNA: TGCAGTGCTGACACGGGGTATGGCTACACCTTC; CDR3: CSADTGYGYTF
size: .; D: TRBD1; J: TRBJ2-1; V: TRBV5-1; DNA: TGCGCCAGCAGAACTGACAGGGGACGGAATGAGCAGTTCTTC; CDR3: CASRTDRGRNEQFF
size: .; D: .; J: TRBJ2-7; V: TRBV11-2; DNA: TGTGCCAGCAGCTTAGACGCTGAGGGAGGGGGTACCTACGAGCAGTACTTC; CDR3: CASSLDAEGGGTYEQYF
size: .; D: .; J: TRBJ1-6; V: TRBV6-5; DNA: TGTGCCAGCAGTTCCGACCCGGAGGGGTATAATTCACCCCTCCACTTT; CDR3: CASSSDPEGYNSPLHF
size: .; D: TRBD1; J: TRBJ1-2; V: TRBV27; DNA: TGTGCCAGCAGTTCGACAGGGGGCAGGTATGGCTACACCTTC; CDR3: CASSSTGGRYGYTF
size: once; D: .; J: TRBJ1-5; V: TRBV4-1; DNA: TGCGCCAGCAGCCAAGACTCAGGGCCATCCAATCAGCCCCAGCATTTT; CDR3: CASSQDSGPSNQPQHF
size: .; D: .; J: TRBJ2-5; V: TRBV5-4; DNA: TGTGCCAGCAGCTTGGGAGGGCAGTACCAAGAGACCCAGTACTTC; CDR3: CASSLGGQYQETQYF
size: .; D: .; J: TRBJ1-6; V: TRBV6-5; DNA: TGTGCCAGCAGAAGGACTCGAATCTCACCCCTCCACTTT; CDR3: CASRRTRISPLHF
size: once; D: TRBD1; J: TRBJ1-5; V: TRBV5-6; DNA: TGTGCCAGCAGCTCTACAGGGGTAAATCAGCCCCAGCATTTT; CDR3: CASSSTGVNQPQHF
size: .; D: .; J: TRBJ1-1; V: TRBV10-1; DNA: TGCGCCAGCAGTGAATACAGGGCGGGCACTGAAGCTTTCTTT; CDR3: CASSEYRAGTEAFF
size: .; D: TRBD1; J: TRBJ1-5; V: TRBV5-1; DNA: TGCGCCAGCAGCCGGGACAGCTTCCCCGATCAGCCCCAGCATTTT; CDR3: CASSRDSFPDQPQHF
size: .; D: .; J: TRBJ2-5; V: TRBV7-3; DNA: TGTGCCAGCAGCTTAACGAGGGAAGAGACCCAGTACTTC; CDR3: CASSLTREETQYF
size: .; D: .; J: TRBJ1-2; V: TRBV6-1; DNA: TGTGCCAGCAGTGAACGCAGGGCAGGGAACTATGGCTACACCTTC; CDR3: CASSERRAGNYGYTF
size: .; D: TRBD1; J: TRBJ2-7; V: TRBV28; DNA: TGTGCCAGCAGTCCGGGGGGACAGGGGGCCACCTACGAGCAGTACTTC; CDR3: CASSPGGQGATYEQYF
size: .; D: TRBD2; J: TRBJ2-5; V: TRBV6-2/TRBV6-3; DNA: TGTGCCAGCAGTTACAGTGGGCTAGCGGGGATCCAAGAGACCCAGTACTTC; CDR3: CASSYSGLAGIQETQYF
size: .; D: .; J: TRBJ1-5; V: TRBV19; DNA: TGTGCCAGTAGTATACGTCAGGGGAGGGATAGCAATCAGCCCCAGCATTTT; CDR3: CASSIRQGRDSNQPQHF
size: .; D: .; J: TRBJ2-7; V: TRBV12-2; DNA: TGTGCAAGTCGCTTAAGAAGGGCGGGGGGGCAGTACGAGCAGTACTTC; CDR3: CASRLRRAGGQYEQYF
size: .; D: .; J: TRBJ2-5; V: TRBV7-2; DNA: TGTGCCAGCAGCTCGTCCGGGACTCAGGAGACCCAGTACTTC; CDR3: CASSSSGTQETQYF
size: .; D: .; J: TRBJ1-2; V: TRBV3-1/TRBV3-2; DNA: TGTGCCAGCAGCCAACCGACAGCTAACTATGGCTACACCTTC; CDR3: CASSQPTANYGYTF
size: many; D: .; J: TRBJ1-5; V: TRBV23-1; DNA: TGCGCCAGCAGTCAAAACAGGGTTGGACGAGGTGGGATTAATCAGCCCCAGCATTTT; CDR3: CASSQNRVGRGGINQPQHF
size: few; D: TRBD1; J: TRBJ1-2; V: TRBV19; DNA: TGTGCCAGTAGCGAATCCGGGACAGGAGGGGGCTACACCTTC; CDR3: CASSESGTGGGYTF
size: .; D: TRBD1; J: TRBJ1-1; V: TRBV10-1; DNA: TGCGCCAGCAGCGACCACGGGACAGGGGTCACTGAAGCTTTCTTT; CDR3: CASSDHGTGVTEAFF